The present T cell receptor beta chain was sequenced within a study of cytomegalovirus exposure and HLA in healthy donors. V lost 4 bases, J lost 4 bases, and 19 bases lay in between. The V gene's germline CDR1 is SGHVS and CDR2 FQNEAQ. The CDR3 runs 16 residues. In the PCR, 60 Vbeta and 13 Jbeta primers were used. Clones were sequenced by immunoSEQ multiplex PCR, and TCRdb holds only the in-frame ones, with some missing. The sample has 210,000 or so clones, about 80% seen once. V is TRBV7-8 and J is TRBJ1-1, with D perhaps matching TRBD1 (5 bases). The source of this sequence is a woman between 45 and 65 years old in good health and CMV-seropositive. Input material: PBMCs. The CDR3: CASSSKSRVLGTEAFF. For the CDR3, the DNA is TGTGCCAGCAGCTCGAAGTCCAGGGTGTTAGGCACTGAAGCTTTCTTT.